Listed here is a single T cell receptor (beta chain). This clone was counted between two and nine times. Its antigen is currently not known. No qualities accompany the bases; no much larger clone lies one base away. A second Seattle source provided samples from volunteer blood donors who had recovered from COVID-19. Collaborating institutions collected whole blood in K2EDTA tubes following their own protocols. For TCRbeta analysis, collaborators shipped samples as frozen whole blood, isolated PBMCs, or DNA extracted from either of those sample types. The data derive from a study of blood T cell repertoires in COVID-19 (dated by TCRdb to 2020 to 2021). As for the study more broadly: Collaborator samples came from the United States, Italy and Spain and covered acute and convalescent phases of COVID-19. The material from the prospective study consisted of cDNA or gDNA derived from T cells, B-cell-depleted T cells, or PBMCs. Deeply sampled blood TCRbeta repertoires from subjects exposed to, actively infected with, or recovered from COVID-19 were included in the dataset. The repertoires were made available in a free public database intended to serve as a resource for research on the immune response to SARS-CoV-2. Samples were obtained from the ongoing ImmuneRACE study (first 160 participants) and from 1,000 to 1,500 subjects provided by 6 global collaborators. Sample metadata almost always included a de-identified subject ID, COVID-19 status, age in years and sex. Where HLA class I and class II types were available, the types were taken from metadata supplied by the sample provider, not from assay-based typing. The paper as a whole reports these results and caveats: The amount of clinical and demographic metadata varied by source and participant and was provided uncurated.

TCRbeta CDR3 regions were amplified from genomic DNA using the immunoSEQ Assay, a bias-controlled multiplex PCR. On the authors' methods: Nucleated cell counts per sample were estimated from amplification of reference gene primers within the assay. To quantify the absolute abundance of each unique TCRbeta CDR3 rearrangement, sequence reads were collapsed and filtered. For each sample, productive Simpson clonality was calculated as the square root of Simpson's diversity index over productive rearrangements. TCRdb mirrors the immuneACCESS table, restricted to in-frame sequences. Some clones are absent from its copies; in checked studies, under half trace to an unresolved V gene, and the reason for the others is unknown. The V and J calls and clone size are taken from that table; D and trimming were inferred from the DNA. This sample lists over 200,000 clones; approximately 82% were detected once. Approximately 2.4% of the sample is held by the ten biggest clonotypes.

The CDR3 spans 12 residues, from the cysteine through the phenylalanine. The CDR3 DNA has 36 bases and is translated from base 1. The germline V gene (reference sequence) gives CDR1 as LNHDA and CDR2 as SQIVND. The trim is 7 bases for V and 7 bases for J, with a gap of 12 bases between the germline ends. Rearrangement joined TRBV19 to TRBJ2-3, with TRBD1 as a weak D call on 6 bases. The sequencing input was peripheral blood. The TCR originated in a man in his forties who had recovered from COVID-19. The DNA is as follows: TGTGCCAGTATGGGGGCCGGCTATACGCAGTATTTT. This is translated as CASMGAGYTQYF.